These 9 T cell receptor beta chains originate from one sample sequenced in a study of blood T cell repertoires in COVID-19. Produced via immunoSEQ multiplex PCR; TCRdb's table is partial and in-frame only. The sample holds around 100,000 clones, 75% to 90% seen once. The sequenced sample was peripheral blood. These TCRs come from a man in his 60s with COVID-19, enrolled during active disease.

V gene TRBV7-9 combines with J gene TRBJ2-1; the D gene is possibly TRBD1 (7 bases). V was trimmed by 3 bases and J by 8 bases, leaving 14 bases between them. Germline-derived CDR1 and CDR2 are SEHNR and FQNEAQ (reference sequence). This CDR3 contains 14 residues. The CDR3 spells CASSLAGGRDEQFF. The CDR3, as DNA: TGTGCCAGCAGCTTGGCAGGGGGGCGTGATGAGCAGTTCTTC. The variable domain in full, with the rest retrieved from reference TRBV7-9 and TRBJ2-1, is DTGVSQNPRHKITKRGQNVTFRCDPISEHNRLYWYRQTLGQGPEFLTYFQNEAQLEKSRLLSDRFSAERPKGSFSTLEIQRTEQGDSAMYLCASSLAGGRDEQFFGPGTRLTVL.

The rearrangement joins TRBV11-3 to TRBJ2-5; a weak D match, TRBD1 (5 bases). Germline V gene lookup returns CDR1 SGHNT and CDR2 YENEEA. The CDR3 runs to 14 residues. V was pared by 4 bases and J by 2 bases, with 11 bases between. Here the CDR3 reads CASSSLHRQETQYF. CDR3 DNA sequence: TGTGCCAGCAGCTCCCTGCACAGGCAAGAGACCCAGTACTTC.

The J gene is TRBJ2-7, the V gene TRBV30; TRBD1 agrees at 11 bases. Trimming cost V 3 bases and J 1 base; bases outside gene matches: 8. Per the germline V gene, CDR1 is GTSNPN and CDR2 is SVGIG (reference sequence). The CDR3 sequence is 16 residues long. The CDR3 reads CAWRRGRDRGSYEQYF. CDR3 coding DNA: TGTGCCTGGAGAAGGGGCCGGGACAGGGGGTCCTACGAGCAGTACTTC. The full variable domain, rest sourced from reference TRBV30 and TRBJ2-7, is SQTIHQWPATLVQPVGSPLSLECTVEGTSNPNLYWYRQAAGRGLQLLFYSVGIGQISSEVPQNLSASRPQDRQFILSSKKLLLSDSGFYLCAWRRGRDRGSYEQYFGPGTRLTVT.

The rearrangement links TRBV7-3 to TRBJ2-1; 12 nucleotides line up with TRBD2. V shed 5 bases, J shed 10 bases, and the junction held 6 bases outside the gene matches. This CDR3 is built from 14 residues. Germline CDR1 reads SGHTA; CDR2 reads FQGTGA. In nucleotides, the CDR3 is TGTGCCAGCAGCACGACTAGCGGGAGCGGAGAGCAGTTCTTC. Translated: CASSTTSGSGEQFF.

J is TRBJ2-5 and V is TRBV7-2; 8 bases are a match to TRBD1. The ends lost 3 bases at V and 5 bases at J; junction bases unmatched: 5. CDR1 is SGHTA and CDR2 is FQGNSA in the germline V gene. The CDR3 spans 14 residues. CDR3 region: CASSLGQVGETQYF. In DNA form, the CDR3 reads TGTGCCAGCAGCTTGGGACAGGTTGGGGAGACCCAGTACTTC. The full variable domain, its missing parts supplied by reference TRBV7-2 and TRBJ2-5, is GAGVSQSPSNKVTEKGKDVELRCDPISGHTALYWYRQSLGQGLEFLIYFQGNSAPDKSGLPSDRFSAERTGGSVSTLTIQRTQQEDSAVYLCASSLGQVGETQYFGPGTRLLVL.

Only one count was recorded for this clone. This rearrangement joins TRBV5-1 to TRBJ2-7; the D gene is possibly TRBD1 (5 bases). V was clipped by 1 base and J by 4 bases, with 12 bases between them. Germline loops: CDR1 SGHRS, CDR2 YFSETQ. There are 14 residues in the CDR3. The CDR3 sequence: CASSLRQGTYEQYF. The CDR3 nucleotides are TGCGCCAGCAGCTTGCGCCAGGGAACGTACGAGCAGTACTTC.

This clone came up once. V usage is TRBV11-3 and J usage is TRBJ1-3; maybe TRBD1 (5 bases). V lost 5 bases and J 0 bases, leaving 11 bases between the germline ends. CDR3 length: 15 residues. Germline V gene sequence: CDR1 SGHNT, CDR2 YENEEA. The CDR3 loop reads CASSPDSYSGNTIYF. For the CDR3, the DNA is TGTGCCAGCAGCCCTGACAGCTACTCTGGAAACACCATATATTTT.

This clone has only one observation. This sequence joins TRBV11-1 and TRBJ1-3, with D possibly TRBD1 on 5 matching bases. The ends were cut back, 2 bases at V and 8 bases at J, with 13 bases in the middle. Germline values: CDR1 SGHAT, CDR2 FQDESV (reference sequence). The CDR3 runs to 14 residues. The DNA for the CDR3 is TGTGCCAGCAGCTTAACGGAGACAGCCTACACCATATATTTT. Protein product: CASSLTETAYTIYF. The complete variable domain, with remaining parts taken from reference TRBV11-1 and TRBJ1-3, reads EAEVAQSPRYKITEKSQAVAFWCDPISGHATLYWYRQILGQGPELLVQFQDESVVDDSQLPKDRFSAERLKGVDSTLKIQPAELGDSAMYLCASSLTETAYTIYFGEGSWLTVV.

V is TRBV5-6 and J is TRBJ2-7, with D perhaps matching TRBD2 (6 bases). CDR3 size: 17 residues. V was cut by 4 bases and J by 0 bases, with 20 bases left in between. Looked up from germline, CDR1 is SGHDT and CDR2 is YYEEEE. The DNA of the CDR3 is TGTGCCAGCAGCCACCCGGGTAGGGGAGGCCTCTCCTACGAGCAGTACTTC. Protein product: CASSHPGRGGLSYEQYF.